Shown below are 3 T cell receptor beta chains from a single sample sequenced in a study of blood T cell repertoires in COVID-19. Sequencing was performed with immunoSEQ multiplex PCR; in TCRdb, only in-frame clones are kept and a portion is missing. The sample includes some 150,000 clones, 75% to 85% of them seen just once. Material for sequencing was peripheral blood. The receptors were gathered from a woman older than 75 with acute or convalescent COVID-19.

The CDR3 DNA reads as TGTGCCACCAGCAGAAGGGGGGGCACCAACTATGGCTACACCTTC. Amino acid sequence: CATSRRGGTNYGYTF. The J gene is TRBJ1-2, the V gene TRBV15, with D possibly being TRBD1 (6 bases). Germline V gives CDR1 LNHNV, CDR2 YYDKDF (reference sequence). The CDR3 contains 15 residues. Trimming left V 2 bases short and J 2 bases short, with 12 bases between. The whole variable domain, remainder taken from reference TRBV15 and TRBJ1-2, is DAMVIQNPRYQVTQFGKPVTLSCSQTLNHNVMYWYQQKSSQAPKLLFHYYDKDFNNEADTPDNFQSRRPNTSFCFLDIRSPGLGDTAMYLCATSRRGGTNYGYTFGSGTRLTVV.

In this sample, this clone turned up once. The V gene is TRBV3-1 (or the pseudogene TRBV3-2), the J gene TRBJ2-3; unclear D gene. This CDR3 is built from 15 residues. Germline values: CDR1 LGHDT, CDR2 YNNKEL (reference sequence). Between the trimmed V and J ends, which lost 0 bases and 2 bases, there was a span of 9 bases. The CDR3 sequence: CASSQDLQATDTQYF. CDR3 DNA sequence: TGTGCCAGCAGCCAAGATCTGCAGGCCACAGATACGCAGTATTTT.

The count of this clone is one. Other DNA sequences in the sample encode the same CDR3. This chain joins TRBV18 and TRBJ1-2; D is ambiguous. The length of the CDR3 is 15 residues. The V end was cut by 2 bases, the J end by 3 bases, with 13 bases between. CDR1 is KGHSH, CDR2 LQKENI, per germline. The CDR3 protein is CASSPGQRGYYGYTF. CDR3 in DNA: TGTGCCAGCTCACCAGGCCAGCGAGGTTACTATGGCTACACCTTC.